A single sample gave rise to the 3 T cell receptor beta chains below, sequenced in a study of sequential checkpoint blockade in melanoma. Method: immunoSEQ multiplex PCR; TCRdb's copy keeps in-frame clones and lacks some. Of over 20,000 clones listed, roughly 75% are singletons. As for treatment: randomized to nivolumab then ipilimumab (arm A) or the reverse (arm B). The source was CD8+ T cells sorted from blood (inferred from file names), collected from a patient given nivolumab and ipilimumab in sequence. Every receptor here comes from a human donor with melanoma.

This clone was seen only a few times. At one end, the junction sequence differs from germline, possibly due to a read error. V usage is TRBV10-3 and J usage is TRBJ1-4; D is possibly TRBD1 (5 bases). Germline values: CDR1 ENHRY, CDR2 SYGVKD. The length of the CDR3 is 15 residues. DNA for the CDR3: TGTGCCAGCAGTGAAATGCGGGGCAGTGGTGAAAAACTGTTTTTT. Amino acids: CASSEMRGSGEKLFF.

This clone was picked up a small number of times. This chain joins TRBV11-2 and TRBJ2-3; 12 positions match TRBD2. The CDR3 length is 15 residues. J was trimmed by 6 bases and V by 2 bases; bases with no gene match: 3. Germline-derived CDR1 and CDR2 are SGHAT and FQNNGV. The CDR3 region has the DNA TGTGCCAGCAGCTTAATACTAGCGGGGGGCGATACGCAGTATTTT. Residues: CASSLILAGGDTQYF.

Written as DNA, the CDR3 is TGTGCCAGCAGCCCGCAAACCGGGACAGTTTTCTATGGCTACACCTTC. Encoded protein: CASSPQTGTVFYGYTF. This chain uses TRBV5-6 with TRBJ1-2, with 7 bases aligning to TRBD1. The germline V gene has CDR1 SGHDT and CDR2 YYEEEE. CDR3 length equals 16 residues. V lost 4 bases and J lost 4; bases outside the gene matches: 13.